The 15 T cell receptor beta chains presented below share a single source sample, sequenced in a study of cytomegalovirus exposure and HLA in healthy donors. PCR involved 60 Vbeta and 13 Jbeta primers. Here immunoSEQ multiplex PCR was the method, and the copy in TCRdb shows in-frame clones only, minus some. Counted here are 150,000 to 200,000 clones, around 80% occurring once; the ten biggest clones make up around 5.4%. The material sequenced was PBMCs. These receptor sequences come from a man between 40 and 49 years old in good health and CMV-seronegative.

In regard to this clone: One end of the junction is discordant with germline, which a read error may explain. The rearrangement joins TRBV7-2 to TRBJ1-3, with TRBD1 matching over 7 bases. The CDR3 runs to 12 residues. Germline CDR1 is SGHTA and CDR2 is FQGNSA. Written as DNA, the CDR3 is TGTGCCAGCAGCTTACGGGGTCGGGGACAGAATTTT. Protein sequence: CASSLRGRGQNF.

The chain recombines TRBV6-5 with TRBJ2-2; D ambiguous. Trimming cost V 6 bases and J 8 bases, with 10 bases left between them. This CDR3 contains 12 residues. Looked up from germline, CDR1 is MNHEY and CDR2 is SVGAGI. The CDR3 DNA reads as TGTGCCAGCAGGACACCGGTGGGGGAGCTGTTTTTT. This translates into CASRTPVGELFF.

The chain links TRBV5-1 to TRBJ2-1; D not certain. The CDR3 totals 13 residues. Trimming removed 2 bases from V and 6 bases from J, with 9 bases in between. Per germline, CDR1 SGHRS and CDR2 YFSETQ. In DNA form, the CDR3 reads TGCGCCAGCAGCTTCCGGAGTAGCAATGAGCAGTTCTTC. The encoded protein is CASSFRSSNEQFF.

The chain joins TRBV4-3 to TRBJ1-1; tentatively, D is TRBD1 (6 bases). CDR1 and CDR2 from the germline V gene are LGHNA and YSLEER. V lost 0 bases, J lost 10 bases, and 15 bases lay in between. The CDR3 covers 14 residues. DNA for the CDR3: TGCGCCAGCAGCCAAGATCTGCGGACAGCTGGAGCTTTCTTT. Encoded protein: CASSQDLRTAGAFF.

The CDR3 coding sequence is TGTGCCAGCAGCCCCTGGGCTAAGGGGGCCGCCCGTCTCCGAGGCTACACCTTC. Protein sequence: CASSPWAKGAARLRGYTF. The chain employs TRBV5-5 and TRBJ1-2; 7 positions match TRBD1. The CDR3 is 18 residues long. Germline CDR1 SGHKS, CDR2 YYEKEE (reference sequence). After removal of 4 bases from V and 8 bases from J, the junction contained 23 bases not matched to a gene.

The genes are TRBV9 and TRBJ2-5, with a tentative D call TRBD1 (5 bases). Germline CDR1 is SGDLS and CDR2 is YYNGEE. V lost 3 bases and J 2 bases, leaving 8 bases between the germline ends. This CDR3 contains 13 residues. CDR3 nucleotides: TGTGCCAGCAGCGCCGACAGTCAAGAGACCCAGTACTTC. This codes for CASSADSQETQYF.

The chain carries TRBV5-4 and TRBJ2-5; 7 bases fit TRBD2. CDR3 length equals 17 residues. Germline CDR1 is SGHNT and CDR2 is YYREEE (reference sequence). J gave up 7 bases and V 0 bases, and 15 bases lay outside the gene matches. The CDR3, as DNA: TGTGCCAGCAGCTTGGGGTCCAGCGGGGACCTCCAGGGGACCCAGTACTTC. It translates to CASSLGSSGDLQGTQYF.

V and J are TRBV5-1 and TRBJ1-1; D remains ambiguous. Germline CDR1 is SGHRS and CDR2 is YFSETQ. The CDR3 is made up of 17 amino acids. Trimming cost V 3 bases and J 0 bases, with 18 bases left between them. CDR3 protein: CASSSPAEAAMNTEAFF. The CDR3 DNA follows: TGCGCCAGCAGCTCCCCGGCTGAGGCCGCCATGAACACTGAAGCTTTCTTT.

V and J are TRBV10-2 and TRBJ1-2, with 10 nucleotides matching TRBD1. Germline V gene sequence: CDR1 WSHSY, CDR2 SAAADI. The V gene end was trimmed by 5 bases and the J gene end by 2 bases; junction bases not matched to a gene: 8. This CDR3 is built from 16 residues. The CDR3: CASSQYRTGGNYGYTF. The CDR3 region has the DNA TGCGCCAGCAGTCAATACCGGACAGGGGGAAACTATGGCTACACCTTC.

The chain combines TRBV19 with TRBJ2-1, with D perhaps matching TRBD2 (5 bases). Trimming removed 5 bases at V and 3 bases at J, with 14 bases between. The CDR3 loop spans 15 amino acids. CDR1 LNHDA and CDR2 SQIVND come from the germline V gene (reference sequence). The CDR3 is CASSYTYGGYNEQFF. CDR3 nucleotides: TGTGCCAGTAGTTACACTTACGGAGGCTACAATGAGCAGTTCTTC.

The rearrangement uses TRBV19 and TRBJ1-1, with 7 bases that match TRBD1. The CDR3 extends over 14 amino acids. J gave up 0 bases and V 8 bases, and 6 bases lay outside the gene matches. Germline CDR1 is LNHDA and CDR2 is SQIVND (reference sequence). CDR3 DNA sequence: TGTGCCAGTTTGTCACAGGGGATGAACACTGAAGCTTTCTTT. Translating it yields CASLSQGMNTEAFF. The variable domain in full, completed from reference TRBV19 and TRBJ1-1, reads DGGITQSPKYLFRKEGQNVTLSCEQNLNHDAMYWYRQDPGQGLRLIYYSQIVNDFQKGDIAEGYSVSREKKESFPLTVTSAQKNPTAFYLCASLSQGMNTEAFFGQGTRLTVV.

The genes are TRBV30 and TRBJ2-7; 7 bases line up with TRBD1. This CDR3 has 14 amino acids. V gave up 3 bases and J gave up 0 bases; unmatched junction bases: 5. CDR1 and CDR2 from the germline V gene are GTSNPN and SVGIG (reference sequence). CDR3 loop: CAWSGTDNSYEQYF. CDR3 DNA sequence: TGTGCCTGGAGCGGGACAGACAACTCCTACGAGCAGTACTTC.

This clone was counted only a few times. This rearrangement joins TRBV7-9 to TRBJ2-2; D is perhaps TRBD2 (6 bases). CDR1 is SEHNR and CDR2 is FQNEAQ in the germline V gene (reference sequence). Trimming took 4 bases from V and 3 from J, leaving 21 bases between them. CDR3 size: 18 residues. CDR3 nucleotides: TGTGCCAGCAGCTGGGCCGGGGTTGCGGGAACGGACACCGGGGAGCTGTTTTTT. Its translation: CASSWAGVAGTDTGELFF.

This chain joins TRBV7-2 and TRBJ1-1; 8 bases line up with TRBD1. This CDR3 contains 13 residues. Looked up from germline, CDR1 is SGHTA and CDR2 is FQGNSA. After removal of 2 bases from V and 6 bases from J, the junction contained 2 bases not matched to a gene. As DNA, the CDR3 is TGTGCCAGCAGCTTAAAACAGGGGGCTGAAGCTTTCTTT. Encoded protein: CASSLKQGAEAFF.

This chain uses TRBV2 with TRBJ1-6; the D gene is possibly TRBD1 (5 bases). Trimming took 0 bases from V and 9 from J, leaving 15 bases between them. The CDR3 is 16 residues long. CDR1 is SNHLY and CDR2 is FYNNEI in the germline V gene. CDR3 protein: CASSEAAGGGSSPLHF. CDR3 bases: TGTGCCAGCAGTGAAGCGGCGGGCGGGGGTAGTTCACCCCTCCACTTT.